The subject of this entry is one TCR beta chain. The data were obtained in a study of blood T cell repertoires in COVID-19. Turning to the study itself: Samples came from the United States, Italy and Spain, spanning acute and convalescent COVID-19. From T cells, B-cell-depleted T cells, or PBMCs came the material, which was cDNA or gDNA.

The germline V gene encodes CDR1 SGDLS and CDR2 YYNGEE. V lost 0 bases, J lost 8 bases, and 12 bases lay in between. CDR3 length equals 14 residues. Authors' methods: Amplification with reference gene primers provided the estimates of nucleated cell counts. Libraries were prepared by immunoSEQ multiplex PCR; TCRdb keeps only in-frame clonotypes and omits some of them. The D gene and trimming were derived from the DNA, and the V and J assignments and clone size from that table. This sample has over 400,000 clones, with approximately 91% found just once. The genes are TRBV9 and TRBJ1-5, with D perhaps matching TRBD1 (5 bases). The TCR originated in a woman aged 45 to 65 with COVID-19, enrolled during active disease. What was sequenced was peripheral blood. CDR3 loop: CASSVGPAGEPQHF. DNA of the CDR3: TGTGCCAGCAGCGTAGGGCCCGCGGGGGAGCCCCAGCATTTT.